Sequencing of this T cell receptor (beta chain) was carried out in a study of shared clonotypes between healthy human individuals. Sequencing used immunoSEQ multiplex PCR; TCRdb keeps in-frame clones, though not all of them. The sample yields a few hundred thousand clones, about 73% seen once. Trimming took off 5 bases at V and 0 bases at J, with 16 bases between the two ends. There are 15 residues in the CDR3. Germline-derived CDR1 and CDR2 are GTSNPN and SVGIG (reference sequence). The study enrolled healthy HIV-negative adults without recent acute infections or vaccinations as donors. The material sequenced was memory CD4+ T cells sorted from blood. Noted subset: CD45RA-negative fraction. This clonotype was sampled from a man under 40 in good health. The chain couples TRBV30 to TRBJ1-2; D might be TRBD1 (5 bases). Written as DNA, the CDR3 is TGTGCCTGGGGGATCGGGACGGTTCCTAACTATGGCTACACCTTC. Protein: CAWGIGTVPNYGYTF.